These 11 T cell receptor beta chains were sequenced from one sample in a study of T cell clonality in common variable immunodeficiency. Points from the study as a whole: Fewer deletions and N-nucleotide insertions were reportedly seen in common variable immunodeficiency TCR beta sequences.

Antigens of these TCRs are unknown. The data were produced by immunoSEQ multiplex PCR, yet TCRdb's version contains in-frame clones alone and is incomplete. The sample presents 15,000 to 20,000 clones, none singletons. The sequencing sample was made of peripheral blood mononuclear cells. These receptors were collected from a human donor with common variable immunodeficiency.

This clone came up a few times. The read is 3 residues too short to cover the CDR3 end, so that end is filled in from the germline J gene. At the DNA level, this CDR3 is encoded by other sequences in the same sample as well. The chain recombines TRBV11-3 with TRBJ2-7, with 9 bases matching TRBD1. Germline V lookup: CDR1 SGHNT, CDR2 YENEEA. This CDR3 is built from 15 residues. The trim removed 5 bases at V and 4 bases at J, leaving 9 bases unmatched. The part of the CDR3 DNA that was read is TGTGCCAGCAGCCTACAGCCGGGACAGGGATACGAG. This translates into CASSLQPGQGYE. From start to end, the CDR3 is CASSLQPGQGYEQYF.

As to this clone: The read ends 3 residues before the CDR3 terminus; that terminus is restored from the germline J gene. The chain employs TRBV18 and TRBJ1-2; 7 bases map to TRBD1. Germline CDR1 and CDR2: KGHSH and LQKENI. J lost 5 bases, V lost 3 bases, and 12 bases had no gene match. The CDR3 has 16 residues. The CDR3: CASSPYGQVLGYGYTF. CDR3 DNA (partial): TGTGCCAGCTCACCCTACGGACAGGTGCTAGGGTATGGC.

This clone was found many times. Read sequence stops 3 residues before the CDR3 end, and the germline J gene provides the missing end. The V call is TRBV19, the J call TRBJ1-1; no definite D call. Germline V CDR1 and CDR2: LNHDA, SQIVND (reference sequence). The CDR3 is 12 residues long. V lost 10 bases and J lost 0, with 9 bases in between. CDR3 region: CATGEMNTEAFF. The part of the CDR3 DNA that was read is TGTGCCACCGGGGAGATGAACACTGAA.

This clone appeared a few times. Sequencing ends 3 residues short of the CDR3 end; the germline J gene provides the rest. J is TRBJ2-1 and V is TRBV7-2, with TRBD2 identical over 9 bases. Germline assignment: CDR1 SGHTA and CDR2 FQGNSA. The V gene end was trimmed by 0 bases and the J gene end by 4 bases; junction bases not matched to a gene: 10. This CDR3 is built from 18 residues. This CDR3 reads CASSLARGGRARYNEQFF. The CDR3 DNA, read in part, is TGTGCCAGCAGCTTAGCGCGGGGGGGGCGGGCCCGATACAATGAG.

This clone was counted only a few times. The read falls 3 residues short of the CDR3 end, and the missing part is taken from the germline J gene. The chain joins TRBV19 to TRBJ1-2; the D gene is possibly TRBD1 (5 bases). In germline, CDR1 is LNHDA, CDR2 SQIVND (reference sequence). The CDR3 is made up of 14 amino acids. Trimming removed 4 bases from V and 0 bases from J, with 9 bases in between. CDR3 bases read: TGTGCCAGTAGTACCGTGACAGCTAACTATGGC. This encodes CASSTVTANYG. The full CDR3 is CASSTVTANYGYTF. Filled out from reference TRBV19 and TRBJ1-2, the complete variable domain reads DGGITQSPKYLFRKEGQNVTLSCEQNLNHDAMYWYRQDPGQGLRLIYYSQIVNDFQKGDIAEGYSVSREKKESFPLTVTSAQKNPTAFYLCASSTVTANYGYTFGSGTRLTVV.

The CDR3: CASSYSGTSTDTQYF. The covered CDR3 bases are TGTGCCAGCAGTTACTCGGGGACTAGCACAGATACG. The chain couples TRBV6-2 or TRBV6-3 to TRBJ2-3, with D possibly TRBD2 on 6 matching bases. The observed sequence ends 3 residues before the CDR3 terminus, with the missing tail filled in from the germline J gene. Trimming removed 0 bases at V and 0 bases at J, with 7 bases between. In germline, CDR1 is MNHEY, CDR2 SVGEGT. The CDR3 spans 15 residues.

Only a few counts were recorded for this clone. The read stops 3 residues short of the end of the CDR3; the missing end is completed from the germline J gene. This sequence joins TRBV18 and TRBJ2-7; D is possibly TRBD1 (6 bases). This CDR3 is built from 15 residues. V was pared by 2 bases and J by 4 bases, with 15 bases between. Germline V gene data show CDR1 as KGHSH and CDR2 as LQKENI. The CDR3 protein is CASSPTLDSGYEQYF. CDR3 DNA, as far as it was read: TGTGCCAGCTCACCAACCCTGGACAGCGGTTACGAG.

This clone is judged large (0.1 to 1%). The read finishes 3 residues shy of the CDR3 end, and the germline J gene is used to complete it. The V gene is TRBV20-1, the J gene TRBJ1-4; perhaps TRBD1 as D (6 bases). CDR1 is DFQATT, CDR2 SNEGSKA, per germline (reference sequence). V lost 5 bases, J lost 7 bases, and 14 bases lay in between. The CDR3 runs to 13 residues. The CDR3 DNA, read in part, is TGCAGTGCTCGGACAGCAGTGCGTGAAAAA. Translating gives CSARTAVREK. The CDR3 as a whole reads CSARTAVREKLFF.

This clone was picked up a small number of times. The read falls 3 residues short of the CDR3 end, and the missing part is taken from the germline J gene. The rearrangement links TRBV7-9 to TRBJ1-2; 8 nucleotides align to TRBD1. The CDR3 totals 14 residues. Germline-derived CDR1 and CDR2 are SEHNR and FQNEAQ (reference sequence). The CDR3 is CASSLEGRGLGYTF. The part of the CDR3 DNA that was read is TGTGCCAGCAGCTTAGAAGGCAGGGGGCTCGGC.

In its sample, this clone was seen a few times. The CDR3 goes on 3 residues after the read ends, and that part is filled in from the germline J gene. V and J are TRBV19 and TRBJ2-7; D is possibly TRBD1 (6 bases). With 9 bases removed from V and 0 bases from J, the gap between germline ends came to 9 bases. The germline gives CDR1 LNHDA, CDR2 SQIVND (reference sequence). This CDR3 is 12 amino acids long. Incomplete CDR3 DNA: TGTGCCAGCGGACAGAGCTCCTACGAG. Encoded protein: CASGQSSYE. The CDR3 as a whole reads CASGQSSYEQYF.

This clone was seen many times. The read finishes 3 residues shy of the CDR3 end, and the germline J gene is used to complete it. V usage is TRBV29-1 and J usage is TRBJ2-1; 7 positions match TRBD2. This CDR3 is built from 16 residues. V lost 5 bases and J lost 0; bases outside the gene matches: 10. CDR1 is SQVTM and CDR2 is ANQGSEA in the germline V gene. The sequenced part of the CDR3 DNA is TGCAGCGTTAGGAGGGAGGGCCGGGGCTCCTACAATGAG. The encoded protein is CSVRREGRGSYNE. The complete CDR3 sequence is CSVRREGRGSYNEQFF.